One and the same sample provided the 32 T cell receptor beta chains below, sequenced in a study of cytomegalovirus exposure and HLA in healthy donors. Primers for the PCR totalled 60 Vbeta and 13 Jbeta. Repertoires were generated with immunoSEQ multiplex PCR, while TCRdb's copy carries only in-frame clones and drops some. The sample comprises 150,000 to 200,000 clones, 78% of which are singletons, and 6% rests with the top ten. Material: PBMCs. The receptor set was obtained from a woman under 40 in good health and CMV-seropositive.

In this sample, this clone turned up a few times. The chain couples TRBV9 to TRBJ1-2; 11 bases match TRBD1. Germline V gene data show CDR1 as SGDLS and CDR2 as YYNGEE. The CDR3 extends over 15 amino acids. The V segment lost 5 bases and the J segment 4 bases; nucleotides outside the gene matches: 7. The CDR3 sequence is CASRDLGQGAYGYTF. As DNA, the CDR3 is TGTGCCAGCAGGGACCTAGGACAGGGGGCCTATGGCTACACCTTC. Drawing the rest from reference TRBV9 and TRBJ1-2, the complete variable domain is DSGVTQTPKHLITATGQRVTLRCSPRSGDLSVYWYQQSLDQGLQFLIQYYNGEERAKGNILERFSAQQFPDLHSELNLSSLELGDSALYFCASRDLGQGAYGYTFGSGTRLTVV.

The chain uses TRBV11-2 and TRBJ2-2; TRBD1 agrees at 8 bases. Losses at the gene ends were 5 bases for V and 7 bases for J; bases not matched to a gene: 9. The CDR3 totals 15 residues. Germline assignment: CDR1 SGHAT and CDR2 FQNNGV. The CDR3 coding sequence is TGTGCCAGCAGCGTAACAGGGGGGCACCGCGGGGAGCTGTTTTTT. This encodes CASSVTGGHRGELFF.

The CDR3 nucleotides are TGTGCCAGCAGCTTCCCGGACAGGGGGTCACCCCTCCACTTT. Protein: CASSFPDRGSPLHF. This chain uses TRBV13 with TRBJ1-6; 10 nucleotides match TRBD1. Germline CDR1 is PRHDT and CDR2 is FYEKMQ (reference sequence). The length of the CDR3 is 14 residues. V gave up 3 bases and J gave up 10 bases; unmatched junction bases: 3.

The sample holds a few counts of this clone. The CDR3 reads CASCCGRRGEAFF. The DNA for the CDR3 is TGTGCCAGCTGTTGTGGCAGGCGGGGTGAAGCTTTCTTT. V and J are TRBV11-3 and TRBJ1-1; D call uncertain. The CDR3 has 13 residues. Trimming stripped 8 bases from V and 7 bases from J, with 17 bases between. From germline, CDR1 is SGHNT and CDR2 YENEEA.

The chain carries TRBV19 and TRBJ1-5, with D possibly matching TRBD1 (5 bases). The V and J ends lost 2 bases and 4 bases respectively, with 15 bases between them. In germline, CDR1 is LNHDA, CDR2 SQIVND (reference sequence). This CDR3 region has 16 residues. In DNA form, the CDR3 reads TGTGCCAGTAGTATATGGGAGTTGGGGGGGAATCAGCCCCAGCATTTT. Amino acid sequence: CASSIWELGGNQPQHF.

This chain links TRBV5-5 with TRBJ1-4; D is possibly TRBD1 (6 bases). The germline CDR1 and CDR2 sequences are SGHKS and YYEKEE (reference sequence). Trimming left V 4 bases short and J 1 base short, with 11 bases between. The CDR3 extends over 15 amino acids. CDR3: CASSQAGVTNEKLFF. The CDR3 coding sequence is TGTGCCAGCAGCCAGGCAGGGGTAACTAATGAAAAACTGTTTTTT.

V is TRBV7-9 and J is TRBJ1-2; 7 positions match TRBD1. Germline V CDR1 and CDR2: SEHNR, FQNEAQ (reference sequence). The V segment lost 4 bases and the J segment 3 bases; nucleotides outside the gene matches: 8. The CDR3 is made up of 15 amino acids. The CDR3, as DNA: TGTGCCAGCAGCTCACGCGGGGGGACAGACTATGGCTACACCTTC. The encoded protein is CASSSRGGTDYGYTF.

The chain links TRBV19 to TRBJ2-1; 11 bases fit TRBD2. CDR3 length equals 14 residues. In germline, CDR1 is LNHDA, CDR2 SQIVND (reference sequence). Trimming took 4 bases from V and 6 from J; bases not matched to a gene: 2. CDR3 residues: CASSTGLAVNEQFF. The CDR3 DNA reads as TGTGCCAGTAGTACGGGACTAGCGGTCAATGAGCAGTTCTTC. Full variable domain (missing parts from reference TRBV19 and TRBJ2-1): DGGITQSPKYLFRKEGQNVTLSCEQNLNHDAMYWYRQDPGQGLRLIYYSQIVNDFQKGDIAEGYSVSREKKESFPLTVTSAQKNPTAFYLCASSTGLAVNEQFFGPGTRLTVL.

Here the CDR3 DNA reads TGTGCCAGCACCAGCGTGATGGGGGGATCCAATCAGCCCCAGCATTTT. Its protein product is CASTSVMGGSNQPQHF. This chain connects TRBV28 to TRBJ1-5; TRBD1 is a possible D gene (5 bases). In germline, CDR1 is MDHEN, CDR2 SYDVKM. This CDR3 spans 16 amino acids. Trimming stripped 7 bases from V and 3 bases from J, with 19 bases between. Looking up the rest from reference TRBV28 and TRBJ1-5 gives the full variable domain: DVKVTQSSRYLVKRTGEKVFLECVQDMDHENMFWYRQDPGLGLRLIYFSYDVKMKEKGDIPEGYSVSREKKERFSLILESASTNQTSMYLCASTSVMGGSNQPQHFGDGTRLSIL.

The chain employs TRBV6-1 and TRBJ2-1; 7 bases align to TRBD1. Unmatched junction bases numbered 5, after V lost 8 bases and J lost 10 bases. This CDR3 contains 11 residues. The germline V gene has CDR1 MNHNS and CDR2 SASEGT. CDR3 bases: TGTGCCAGCTATGCCAGGGGGGAGCAGTTCTTC. It specifies CASYARGEQFF.

J is TRBJ1-1 and V is TRBV5-1, with D perhaps TRBD1 (5 bases). V lost 2 bases, J lost 3 bases, and 11 bases lay in between. The length of the CDR3 is 14 residues. In germline, CDR1 is SGHRS, CDR2 YFSETQ. The CDR3 nucleotides read TGCGCCAGCAGCTTAAAAGGGGTTTACACTGAAGCTTTCTTT. Translated, it gives CASSLKGVYTEAFF.

This chain joins TRBV5-1 and TRBJ2-3; TRBD2 agrees at 12 bases. The CDR3 length is 16 residues. V gave up 3 bases and J gave up 0 bases; unmatched junction bases: 2. The germline CDR1 and CDR2 sequences are SGHRS and YFSETQ. This CDR3 reads CASSSTSGSSTDTQYF. The CDR3 DNA reads as TGCGCCAGCAGCTCGACTAGCGGGAGTAGCACAGATACGCAGTATTTT.

V and J are TRBV15 and TRBJ1-1, with 9 bases that match TRBD1. The ends lost 3 bases at V and 2 bases at J; junction bases unmatched: 13. Germline V gene lookup returns CDR1 LNHNV and CDR2 YYDKDF (reference sequence). This CDR3 has 18 amino acids. In DNA, the CDR3 is TGTGCCACCAGCAGGGCAAGACTCCGGACAGGGGCTAACACTGAAGCTTTCTTT. Protein sequence: CATSRARLRTGANTEAFF.

This sequence joins TRBV19 and TRBJ1-4, with 10 bases aligning to TRBD1. Germline V gives CDR1 LNHDA, CDR2 SQIVND (reference sequence). V shed 6 bases and J 8 bases; nucleotides not matched to a gene: 9. This CDR3 region has 15 residues. The CDR3 coding sequence is TGTGCCAGTAGGGCAGGGACAGGGGTCGGGGAAAAACTGTTTTTT. Protein sequence: CASRAGTGVGEKLFF.

The V gene is TRBV28, the J gene TRBJ1-1; D might be TRBD1 (6 bases). CDR3 size: 13 residues. Trimming cost V 11 bases and J 0 bases, with 13 bases left between them. The germline gives CDR1 MDHEN, CDR2 SYDVKM. The CDR3 sequence: CALHRVMNTEAFF. The CDR3 DNA reads as TGTGCCCTCCACAGGGTTATGAACACTGAAGCTTTCTTT.

The chain recombines TRBV19 with TRBJ1-1; tentative D call: TRBD1 (6 bases). V lost 5 bases, J lost 4 bases, and 11 bases lay in between. Germline assignment: CDR1 LNHDA and CDR2 SQIVND (reference sequence). This CDR3 spans 13 amino acids. The CDR3 here is CASSLDRSTEAFF. The CDR3 nucleotides read TGTGCCAGTAGTCTTGACAGGAGCACTGAAGCTTTCTTT.

The chain is built from TRBV10-3 and TRBJ2-7; 11 bases line up with TRBD1. Germline CDR1 is ENHRY and CDR2 is SYGVKD. Trimming took 1 base from V and 4 from J; bases not matched to a gene: 6. There are 16 residues in the CDR3. The CDR3 DNA follows: TGTGCCATCAGTGAGTTAGGACAGGGGGCAGGTTACGAGCAGTACTTC. It yields the protein CAISELGQGAGYEQYF.

This clone was recorded a few times. The V call is TRBV6-5, the J call TRBJ2-2; unclear D gene. V lost 0 bases, J lost 8 bases, and 7 bases lay in between. Germline V CDR1 and CDR2: MNHEY, SVGAGI. The length of the CDR3 is 13 residues. CDR3 in amino acids: CASSYSRWGELFF. The CDR3 nucleotides read TGTGCCAGCAGTTACTCGAGATGGGGGGAGCTGTTTTTT.

This chain uses TRBV6-1 with TRBJ1-6, with D perhaps matching TRBD1 (5 bases). V gave up 2 bases and J gave up 6 bases, with 14 bases separating them. CDR3 length: 16 residues. CDR1 is MNHNS, CDR2 SASEGT, per germline. The CDR3 sequence is CASSELTGLSNSPLHF. CDR3 nucleotide sequence: TGTGCCAGCAGTGAACTTACAGGCCTTAGTAATTCACCCCTCCACTTT.

The V call is TRBV19, the J call TRBJ1-2, with unresolved D. V was shortened by 6 bases and J by 7 bases, with 18 bases between the two germline ends. The CDR3 loop spans 14 amino acids. Germline-derived CDR1 and CDR2 are LNHDA and SQIVND (reference sequence). CDR3 residues: CASRLETLISGYTF. DNA of the CDR3: TGTGCCAGTAGGCTCGAAACCCTAATCTCTGGCTACACCTTC. The full variable domain, in which reference TRBV19 and TRBJ1-2 provide the parts outside the CDR3, is DGGITQSPKYLFRKEGQNVTLSCEQNLNHDAMYWYRQDPGQGLRLIYYSQIVNDFQKGDIAEGYSVSREKKESFPLTVTSAQKNPTAFYLCASRLETLISGYTFGSGTRLTVV.

This chain uses TRBV19 with TRBJ2-3; 9 bases line up with TRBD2. Germline lookup yields CDR1 LNHDA and CDR2 SQIVND (reference sequence). The CDR3 extends over 16 amino acids. The V and J ends lost 3 bases and 6 bases, in that order; junction bases with no gene match: 10. CDR3 DNA: TGTGCCAGTAGTATTCGAAGCGGGGGGAGTGCGGATACGCAGTATTTT. This gives the protein CASSIRSGGSADTQYF.

This clone was counted between two and nine times. CDR3 sequence reads: CASSFGVGQQTYEQYF. The DNA of the CDR3 is TGTGCCAGCAGTTTTGGGGTGGGACAGCAAACCTACGAGCAGTACTTC. The chain has TRBV5-8 and TRBJ2-7, with 7 positions matching TRBD1. There are 16 residues in the CDR3. V shed 5 bases, J shed 2 bases, and the junction held 13 bases outside the gene matches. Germline CDR1 reads SGHTS; CDR2 reads YDEGEE.

This chain connects TRBV5-1 to TRBJ2-2; perhaps TRBD1 as D (6 bases). Germline CDR1 reads SGHRS; CDR2 reads YFSETQ. V gave up 0 bases and J gave up 8 bases, with 17 bases separating them. This CDR3 has 16 amino acids. The CDR3 nucleotides read TGCGCCAGCAGCTTGGGCGCCGGACAGAAGGGGGGGGAGCTGTTTTTT. This encodes CASSLGAGQKGGELFF.

This rearrangement joins TRBV10-2 to TRBJ2-1; TRBD2 aligns across 9 bases. V lost 4 bases and J lost 8; bases outside the gene matches: 9. CDR1 and CDR2 from the germline V gene are WSHSY and SAAADI. The CDR3 runs to 15 residues. This chain's CDR3 is CASSGIAGVRDEQFF. The CDR3, as DNA: TGCGCCAGCAGTGGTATAGCGGGAGTTCGCGATGAGCAGTTCTTC.

This clone was found a few times. The V gene is TRBV6-1, the J gene TRBJ1-2; D is undetermined. The CDR3 contains 10 residues. Between the trimmed V and J ends, which lost 8 bases and 5 bases, there was a span of 6 bases. Germline-derived CDR1 and CDR2 are MNHNS and SASEGT. CDR3 loop: CASQTYGYTF. CDR3 bases: TGTGCCAGCCAGACTTATGGCTACACCTTC.

This chain links TRBV5-4 with TRBJ2-7, with a possible D match to TRBD1 (5 bases). The V and J ends lost 3 bases and 0 bases respectively, with 10 bases between them. The CDR3 covers 14 residues. In germline, CDR1 is SGHNT, CDR2 YYREEE (reference sequence). DNA for the CDR3: TGTGCCAGCAGCTCCCAGGGAAGCTCCTACGAGCAGTACTTC. This translates into CASSSQGSSYEQYF.

This clone came up once. The rearrangement links TRBV5-6 to TRBJ2-7, with 8 bases that match TRBD1. CDR3 length: 15 amino acids. Germline V CDR1 and CDR2: SGHDT, YYEEEE. V gave up 3 bases and J gave up 1 base; unmatched junction bases: 6. The CDR3 DNA reads as TGTGCCAGCAGCTACCCGGGACAGGCGTCCTACGAGCAGTACTTC. This gives the protein CASSYPGQASYEQYF. Supplemented by reference TRBV5-6 and TRBJ2-7, the full variable domain reads DAGVTQSPTHLIKTRGQQVTLRCSPKSGHDTVSWYQQALGQGPQFIFQYYEEEERQRGNFPDRFSGHQFPNYSSELNVNALLLGDSALYLCASSYPGQASYEQYFGPGTRLTVT.

V is TRBV9 and J is TRBJ2-1, with 7 bases lining up with TRBD2. Germline V lookup: CDR1 SGDLS, CDR2 YYNGEE. With V trimmed by 2 bases and J by 10 bases, 18 bases remained unmatched. The CDR3 length is 17 residues. The CDR3, as DNA: TGTGCCAGCAGCGTGTCCCCTAGCGGAGCAACAATTGGCGAGCAGTTCTTC. This translates into CASSVSPSGATIGEQFF.

The chain links TRBV7-6 to TRBJ2-2; the D gene is possibly TRBD2 (7 bases). Germline V gene sequence: CDR1 SGHVS, CDR2 FNYEAQ. V lost 0 bases and J 2 bases, leaving 13 bases between the germline ends. CDR3 size: 17 residues. CDR3 DNA: TGTGCCAGCAGCTTAGCGCACGGGGGGCTAAACACCGGGGAGCTGTTTTTT. As protein: CASSLAHGGLNTGELFF.

The chain links TRBV27 to TRBJ1-1; possibly TRBD1 for D (6 bases). Germline V CDR1 and CDR2: MNHEY, SMNVEV (reference sequence). Trimming removed 8 bases from V and 1 base from J, with 14 bases in between. This CDR3 has 14 residues. CDR3 sequence reads: CASRGPGANTEAFF. CDR3 DNA sequence: TGTGCCAGCCGCGGCCCAGGGGCGAACACTGAAGCTTTCTTT.

The chain has TRBV2 and TRBJ2-7; 16 bases map to TRBD2. From germline, CDR1 is SNHLY and CDR2 FYNNEI. V lost 6 bases to trimming and J lost 6 bases; unmatched junction nucleotides: 5. The CDR3 has 15 amino acids. Here the CDR3 reads CASRGLAGGPGEQYF. CDR3 sequence (DNA): TGTGCCAGCAGGGGACTAGCGGGAGGGCCGGGCGAGCAGTACTTC.

The gene calls are TRBV5-6 and TRBJ2-3; the D is unclear. Germline V gene data show CDR1 as SGHDT and CDR2 as YYEEEE. V was trimmed by 0 bases and J by 6 bases, leaving 5 bases between them. The CDR3 consists of 12 residues. CDR3 loop: CASSLESDTQYF. CDR3 coding DNA: TGTGCCAGCAGCTTGGAATCGGATACGCAGTATTTT.